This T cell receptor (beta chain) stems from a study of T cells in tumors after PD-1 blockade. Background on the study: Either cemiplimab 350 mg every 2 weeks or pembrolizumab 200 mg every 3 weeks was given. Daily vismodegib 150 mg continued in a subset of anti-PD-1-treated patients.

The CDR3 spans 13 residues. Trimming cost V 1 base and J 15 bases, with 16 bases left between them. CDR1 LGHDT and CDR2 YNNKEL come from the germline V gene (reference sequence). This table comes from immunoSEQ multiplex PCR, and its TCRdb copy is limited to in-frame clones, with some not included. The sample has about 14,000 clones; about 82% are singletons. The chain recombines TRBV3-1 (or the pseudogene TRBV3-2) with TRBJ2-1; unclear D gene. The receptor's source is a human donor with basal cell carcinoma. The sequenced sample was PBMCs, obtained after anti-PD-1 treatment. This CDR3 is CASSQGRLPWRFF. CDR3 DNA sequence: TGTGCCAGCAGCCAAGGGAGACTCCCTTGGCGGTTCTTC.